This T cell receptor beta chain appears in the sequencing data of a study of T cells after posttransplantation cyclophosphamide. Study results and caveats: Skin or GI-infiltrating T cells shared few TRB sequences with blood. Donor CD8+ memory clones often dominated recipient blood repertoires at later times.

Produced via immunoSEQ multiplex PCR; TCRdb's table is partial and in-frame only. The table records about 3,100 clones, about 83% of them present only once. Germline V gives CDR1 SGHAT, CDR2 FQNNGV. The CDR3 contains 14 residues. Trimming removed 1 base from V and 5 bases from J; junction bases left unmatched: 2. On the day of bone marrow donation, the related graft donor provided peripheral blood. Notes on this clone: The target antigen is unknown.

The receptor's source is a woman aged 50 to 65 in good health and a related stem cell transplant donor. Sequenced input: CD8+ T cells sorted from PBMCs. J is TRBJ2-1 and V is TRBV11-2; TRBD2 aligns across 7 bases. CDR3 sequence reads: CASSLVLADNEQFF. For the CDR3, the DNA is TGTGCCAGCAGCTTAGTTCTAGCGGACAATGAGCAGTTCTTC. Variable domain in full (rest from reference TRBV11-2 and TRBJ2-1): EAGVAQSPRYKIIEKRQSVAFWCNPISGHATLYWYQQILGQGPKLLIQFQNNGVVDDSQLPKDRFSAERLKGVDSTLKIQPAKLEDSAVYLCASSLVLADNEQFFGPGTRLTVL.